The clone carrying this T cell receptor beta chain has at least ten counts. The data were taken from a study of regulatory T cells in long-lasting Graves disease. Germline CDR1 reads SNHLY; CDR2 reads FYNNEI. CDR3 length: 16 amino acids. V shed 4 bases, J shed 5 bases, and the junction held 10 bases outside the gene matches. iRepertoire HTBI primers and Arm-PCR of CDR3 regions built TCR beta libraries. TCRdb analysed the multiplex PCR reads with MiXCR anew, one entry per CDR3 protein. The sample records roughly 260,000 distinct CDR3 sequences, around 18% being singletons. This sample's time point: newly diagnosed GD, antithyroid drugs for less than 3 months. TCR sequences were obtained from RNA taken from PBMCs. Diagnosing Graves' disease relied on the American Thyroid Association guidelines. These records were also assigned to another study, of T cells in Graves' hyperthyroidism and ophthalmopathy. That paper states: The study defined stable Graves' hyperthyroidism as no ophthalmopathy progression within 18 months. The HTBI primer set served for first-round RT-PCR of the TCR CDR3.

The V and J genes are TRBV2 and TRBJ2-1, with TRBD2 matching 8 bases. This sequence was found in a woman aged 25 to 45 with Graves disease. This material consisted of peripheral blood mononuclear cells (PBMCs), taken at new diagnosis, from a patient treated with antithyroid drugs. CDR3 nucleotide sequence: TGTGCCAGCAGTGTCTATGCCAGCGGGGGAAACAATGAGCAGTTCTTC. It is translated as CASSVYASGGNNEQFF.